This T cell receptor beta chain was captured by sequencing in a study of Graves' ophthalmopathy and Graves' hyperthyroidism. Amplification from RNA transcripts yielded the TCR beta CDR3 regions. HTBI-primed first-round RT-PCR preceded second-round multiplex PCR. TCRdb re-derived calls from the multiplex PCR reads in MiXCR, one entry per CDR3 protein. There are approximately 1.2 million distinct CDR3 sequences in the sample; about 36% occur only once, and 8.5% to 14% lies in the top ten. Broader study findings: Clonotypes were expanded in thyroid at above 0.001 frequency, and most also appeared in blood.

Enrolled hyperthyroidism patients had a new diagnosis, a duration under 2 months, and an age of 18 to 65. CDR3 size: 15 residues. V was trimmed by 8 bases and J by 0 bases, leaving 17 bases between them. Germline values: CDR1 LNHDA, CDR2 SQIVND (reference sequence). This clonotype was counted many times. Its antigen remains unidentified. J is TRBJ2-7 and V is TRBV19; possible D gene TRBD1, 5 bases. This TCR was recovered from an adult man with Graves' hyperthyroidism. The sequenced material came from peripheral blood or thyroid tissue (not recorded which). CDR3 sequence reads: CASHPGQGYSYEQYF. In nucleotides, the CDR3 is TGTGCCAGTCATCCCGGGCAGGGATACTCCTACGAGCAGTACTTC.